This T cell receptor beta chain was sequenced in a study of cytomegalovirus exposure and HLA in healthy donors. Concerning this clone itself: As yet, its antigen is unknown.

Use of 60 Vbeta and 13 Jbeta primers characterized the PCR. The table came from immunoSEQ multiplex PCR; TCRdb's copy has only in-frame clones and leaves some out. Among about 190,000 clones listed, around 82% were seen once. Trimming at V came to 3 bases and at J to 0 bases, leaving 9 bases not matched to a gene. Germline values: CDR1 SGHRS, CDR2 YFSETQ. This CDR3 has 16 residues. Findings of the study overall: Follow-up analysis seemed to connect common viral pathogens with several of the most significant clusters identified. Researchers reported in a later analysis that a missense DCLRE1C variant was tied to TCR beta V- and J-gene trimming. As confirmed in vitro, a few CMV-associated chains were specific for CMV antigens.

The material sequenced was PBMCs. This clonotype originated in a middle-aged man in good health and CMV-seropositive. The chain employs TRBV5-1 and TRBJ2-7, with 7 bases lining up with TRBD2. CDR3 in DNA: TGCGCCAGCAGCTGGAATTCGGCTAGCGGCTCCTACGAGCAGTACTTC. It codes for CASSWNSASGSYEQYF. Using reference TRBV5-1 and TRBJ2-7 for the parts outside the CDR3, the full variable domain is KAGVTQTPRYLIKTRGQQVTLSCSPISGHRSVSWYQQTPGQGLQFLFEYFSETQRNKGNFPGRFSGRQFSNSRSEMNVSTLELGDSALYLCASSWNSASGSYEQYFGPGTRLTVT.